The clone carrying this T cell receptor beta chain was detected ten times or more. What it recognizes is unknown. The CDR3 is made up of 16 amino acids. Germline CDR1 and CDR2: KGHSH and LQKENI. The trim removed 3 bases at V and 2 bases at J, leaving 6 bases unmatched. The data were taken from a study of T-cell reconstitution after alpha-beta-depleted transplantation in children. Study-level findings and limits: Fresh T-cell production supplied most of the T-cell counts and diversity seen one year after transplant. At around two months after transplant, the alpha-beta T cells were reportedly derived from several hundred expanded clones that came from non-depleted graft cells.

For TCRbeta, the library was prepared with unique molecular identifiers. MiXCR was run by TCRdb on the PCR reads, yielding one entry per CDR3 protein. The data hold about 150,000 distinct CDR3 sequences, with 8.5% to 10% observed a single time. The sequence was obtained from a female patient aged 2-9 years who had a stem cell transplant for congenital amegakaryocytic thrombocytopenia, so the T cells may come from the graft donor. The chain recombines TRBV18 with TRBJ2-3; 9 bases match TRBD2. The specimen was PBMCs, mostly from graft donor cells, collected 180 days after TCRalphabeta/CD19-depleted stem cell transplant. CDR3 nucleotides: TGTGCCAGCTCACCTTCACTAGCGGGCTTCACAGATACGCAGTATTTT. This encodes CASSPSLAGFTDTQYF.